These T cell receptor beta chains were read from a single sample in a study of human T cells and chemical hapten exposure. A single record per CDR3 protein comes from TCRdb applying MiXCR to the 5' RACE reads. The table lists tens of thousands of distinct CDR3 sequences, about 7.7% of them singletons. The receptors shown here come from a male donor in good health. Each CDR3 is given with its conserved first and last residue. D genes are given only for firm matches. Size is omitted from some rows. Given values are once, few, many or a class for expanded clones.

D,size,J,V,CDR3,DNA
TRBD2,few,TRBJ2-1,TRBV3-1,CASSPGTSGRFMDEQFF,TGTGCCAGCAGCCCAGGGACTAGCGGGAGGTTTATGGATGAGCAGTTCTTC
NA,few,TRBJ1-1,TRBV6-5,CASELTTGMNTEAFF,TGTGCCAGCGAGTTAACCACAGGTATGAACACTGAAGCTTTCTTT
TRBD1,many,TRBJ2-2,TRBV20-1,CSARRGQGPGELFF,TGCAGTGCTAGACGGGGACAGGGTCCCGGGGAGCTGTTTTTT
TRBD1,NA,TRBJ2-7,TRBV13,CASSLDRTDYEQYF,TGTGCCAGCAGCTTGGACAGGACAGATTACGAGCAGTACTTC
NA,few,TRBJ1-4,TRBV5-1,CASSPTDATNEKLFF,TGCGCCAGCAGCCCGACGGATGCAACTAATGAAAAACTGTTTTTT
TRBD2,few,TRBJ2-3,TRBV5-1,CASSPLAGVSTDTQYF,TGCGCCAGCAGCCCTCTAGCGGGAGTCAGCACAGATACGCAGTATTTT
NA,few,TRBJ1-1,TRBV27,CASSYGGGTEAFF,TGTGCCAGCAGTTACGGGGGGGGCACTGAAGCTTTCTTT
TRBD1,NA,TRBJ2-7,TRBV14,CASSQGTGEWYEQYF,TGTGCCAGCAGCCAGGGGACAGGGGAATGGTACGAGCAGTACTTC
TRBD2,few,TRBJ2-7,TRBV4-1,CASSQPGAGPRHEQYF,TGCGCCAGCAGCCAACCAGGAGCGGGGCCCCGTCACGAGCAGTACTTC
NA,NA,TRBJ1-6,TRBV2,CASSLTGAESPLHF,TGTGCCAGCAGCCTCACCGGGGCTGAATCACCCCTCCACTTT
TRBD1,NA,TRBJ2-5,TRBV4-1,CASSQVATGEETQYF,TGCGCCAGCAGCCAAGTTGCGACAGGGGAAGAGACCCAGTACTTC
NA,few,TRBJ2-3,TRBV20-1,CSARKGNTDTQYF,TGCAGTGCTAGAAAGGGGAACACAGATACGCAGTATTTT
NA,many,TRBJ2-7,TRBV5-5,CASSLQTGLPEQYF,TGTGCCAGCAGCTTGCAGACAGGACTGCCCGAGCAGTACTTC
TRBD1,many,TRBJ1-5,TRBV19,CASSLGQNNQPQHF,TGTGCCAGTAGTTTGGGACAGAACAATCAGCCCCAGCATTTT
TRBD1,few,TRBJ1-5,TRBV2,CASRDRTGGQNQPQHF,TGTGCCAGCAGGGATAGGACAGGGGGACAGAATCAGCCCCAGCATTTT
NA,few,TRBJ2-2,TRBV6-7,CASRATTSSGGELFF,TGTGCCAGCAGGGCGACAACCTCATCCGGCGGGGAGCTGTTTTTT
NA,few,TRBJ2-2,TRBV27,CASKGHNSNTGELFF,TGTGCCAGCAAGGGACACAACTCGAACACCGGGGAGCTGTTTTTT
NA,few,TRBJ2-2,TRBV20-1,CSGKTTGTNTGELFF,TGCAGTGGAAAAACAACAGGGACCAACACCGGGGAGCTGTTTTTT
TRBD2,few,TRBJ2-1,TRBV6-6,CASSPFTSGGASGQFF,TGTGCCAGCAGCCCGTTCACTAGCGGGGGGGCCAGCGGGCAGTTCTTC
NA,NA,TRBJ2-3,TRBV20-1,CSAFLRDTDTQYF,TGCAGTGCATTCCTGAGGGACACAGATACGCAGTATTTT
NA,NA,TRBJ1-1,TRBV2,CASSDDTEAFF,TGTGCCAGCAGTGACGATACTGAAGCTTTCTTT
NA,NA,TRBJ1-1,TRBV27,CASSLQANTEAFF,TGTGCCAGCAGTTTACAGGCCAACACTGAAGCTTTCTTT